The 26 T cell receptor beta chains presented below share a single source sample, sequenced in a study of CD8+ T cells in alopecia areata. Treatment: oral pan-JAK inhibitor, 5-10 mg twice daily. cDNA prepared by RNA extraction and subsequent reverse transcription served as the template for sequencing. Assay used: immunoSEQ multiplex PCR; TCRdb lists only in-frame clones, some missing. The data hold some 190,000 clones, with under 70% observed a single time. The material was CD4+ T cells sorted from blood, obtained around week 42, from a patient treated with tofacitinib. The receptors stem from a human donor with alopecia areata.

This chain joins TRBV7-2 and TRBJ2-7; D unresolved. V was trimmed by 1 base and J by 2 bases, leaving 12 bases between them. There are 15 residues in the CDR3. From germline, CDR1 is SGHTA and CDR2 FQGNSA. The CDR3 sequence: CASSLVAGLPYEQYF. The CDR3 bases are TGTGCCAGCAGCTTAGTTGCCGGGCTCCCCTACGAGCAGTACTTC.

The rearrangement links TRBV4-2 to TRBJ2-1, with a weak D call TRBD2 (5 bases). With 0 bases removed from V and 5 bases from J, the gap between germline ends came to 14 bases. The CDR3 spans 16 residues. The germline V gene encodes CDR1 LGHNA and CDR2 YNFKEQ. CDR3 bases: TGTGCCAGCAGCCAAGAAGGGAGAGGGTTTAACAATGAGCAGTTCTTC. This codes for CASSQEGRGFNNEQFF.

V usage is TRBV29-1 and J usage is TRBJ1-1, with 8 bases that match TRBD1. Germline trimming cut 4 bases from V and 1 base from J; bases unmatched to any gene: 5. Germline CDR1 is SQVTM and CDR2 is ANQGSEA. There are 14 residues in the CDR3. The CDR3 coding sequence is TGCAGCGTTGCCCGGACAGGGAAGAACACTGAAGCTTTCTTT. Encoded protein: CSVARTGKNTEAFF.

This clone was seen once. The genes are TRBV30 and TRBJ1-3; D is unclear. The CDR3 is made up of 13 amino acids. The V end lost 0 bases, the J end lost 6 bases, and 9 bases lay between the germline ends. Germline CDR1 and CDR2: GTSNPN and SVGIG (reference sequence). The CDR3 DNA reads TGTGCCTGGAGTGTTAGGAAATTAAACACCATATATTTT. It yields the protein CAWSVRKLNTIYF. The full variable domain, with the rest looked up from reference TRBV30 and TRBJ1-3, is SQTIHQWPATLVQPVGSPLSLECTVEGTSNPNLYWYRQAAGRGLQLLFYSVGIGQISSEVPQNLSASRPQDRQFILSSKKLLLSDSGFYLCAWSVRKLNTIYFGEGSWLTVV.

The V gene is TRBV27, the J gene TRBJ2-3; possibly TRBD2 for D (5 bases). The germline V gene has CDR1 MNHEY and CDR2 SMNVEV (reference sequence). CDR3 length: 15 residues. Trimming stripped 5 bases from V and 2 bases from J, with 14 bases between. The CDR3 DNA is TGTGCCAGCAGTCATCTCCGGACTTACACAGATACGCAGTATTTT. Amino acids: CASSHLRTYTDTQYF.

The chain couples TRBV14 to TRBJ2-7; D uncertain. Germline V gene data show CDR1 as SGHDN and CDR2 as FVKESK. This CDR3 region has 11 residues. The germline V and J ends were trimmed by 2 bases and 1 base, with 0 bases remaining between them. The CDR3 DNA is TGTGCCAGCAGCCAATCCTACGAGCAGTACTTC. Translating it yields CASSQSYEQYF. Based on the CDR3 plus reference TRBV14 and TRBJ2-7, the full variable domain is EAGVTQFPSHSVIEKGQTVTLRCDPISGHDNLYWYRRVMGKEIKFLLHFVKESKQDESGMPNNRFLAERTGGTYSTLKVQPAELEDSGVYFCASSQSYEQYFGPGTRLTVT.

The rearrangement uses TRBV5-1 and TRBJ1-1; tentatively, D is TRBD1 (5 bases). Germline CDR1 SGHRS, CDR2 YFSETQ. V was cut by 4 bases and J by 4 bases, with 17 bases left in between. The length of the CDR3 is 15 residues. In nucleotides, the CDR3 is TGCGCCAGCAGCCCGGCTGGGGCTCGGGCCACTGAAGCTTTCTTT. As protein: CASSPAGARATEAFF.

This clone was seen a few times. This rearrangement joins TRBV29-1 to TRBJ1-2, with D perhaps TRBD1 (6 bases). Trimming took 7 bases from V and 0 from J, leaving 12 bases between them. CDR1 is SQVTM, CDR2 ANQGSEA, per germline. The CDR3 sequence is 13 residues long. The CDR3 DNA follows: TGCAGCGCTTGGACAGATTCTAACTATGGCTACACCTTC. Translated, it gives CSAWTDSNYGYTF. The full variable domain, with the rest looked up from reference TRBV29-1 and TRBJ1-2, is SAVISQKPSRDICQRGTSLTIQCQVDSQVTMMFWYRQQPGQSLTLIATANQGSEATYESGFVIDKFPISRPNLTFSTLTVSNMSPEDSSIYLCSAWTDSNYGYTFGSGTRLTVV.

This rearrangement joins TRBV7-6 to TRBJ2-1, with 12 bases fitting TRBD2. The germline V gene has CDR1 SGHVS and CDR2 FNYEAQ. The V and J ends lost 8 bases and 0 bases, in that order; junction bases with no gene match: 8. CDR3 length equals 17 residues. CDR3 sequence: CASRTSGGPSSYNEQFF. For the CDR3, the DNA is TGTGCCAGCCGCACTAGCGGGGGGCCCAGCTCCTACAATGAGCAGTTCTTC.

The CDR3, as DNA: TGTGCCAGTAGTATGGGGGGGCCCTCTGGGGCCAACGTCCTGACTTTC. Translated, it gives CASSMGGPSGANVLTF. The chain joins TRBV19 to TRBJ2-6, with D perhaps TRBD2 (7 bases). The ends were cut back, 3 bases at V and 0 bases at J, with 9 bases in the middle. Germline V lookup: CDR1 LNHDA, CDR2 SQIVND (reference sequence). The CDR3 is 16 amino acids.

The gene calls are TRBV4-2 and TRBJ1-1; tentative D call: TRBD1 (5 bases). The ends were cut back, 0 bases at V and 5 bases at J, with 13 bases in the middle. Germline CDR1 and CDR2: LGHNA and YNFKEQ. This CDR3 region has 15 residues. The DNA of the CDR3 is TGTGCCAGCAGCCAAGAGGGGCTCGCGGGTACTGAAGCTTTCTTT. It is translated as CASSQEGLAGTEAFF.

The CDR3 DNA reads TGTGCCAGCAGAGTTGGGACGGTGAACACTGAAGCTTTCTTT. It translates to CASRVGTVNTEAFF. J is TRBJ1-1 and V is TRBV2; D is possibly TRBD1 (5 bases). Germline V lookup: CDR1 SNHLY, CDR2 FYNNEI. CDR3 length: 14 amino acids. Trimming removed 6 bases at V and 0 bases at J, with 11 bases between.

The chain recombines TRBV25-1 with TRBJ2-2, with 7 bases matching TRBD1. The CDR3 extends over 14 amino acids. The germline V gene has CDR1 MGHDK and CDR2 SYGVNS. V gave up 2 bases and J gave up 3 bases; unmatched junction bases: 0. The CDR3 here is CASSEQGDTGELFF. The CDR3 nucleotides read TGTGCCAGCAGTGAACAGGGGGACACCGGGGAGCTGTTTTTT. Using reference TRBV25-1 and TRBJ2-2 for the parts outside the CDR3, the full variable domain is EADIYQTPRYLVIGTGKKITLECSQTMGHDKMYWYQQDPGMELHLIHYSYGVNSTEKGDLSSESTVSRIRTEHFPLTLESARPSHTSQYLCASSEQGDTGELFFGEGSRLTVL.

The rearrangement uses TRBV6-1 and TRBJ1-1, with a tentative D call TRBD1 (5 bases). CDR1 and CDR2 from the germline V gene are MNHNS and SASEGT. The CDR3 length is 8 residues. This CDR3 is CWDCEAFF. CDR3 coding DNA: TGTTGGGACTGTGAAGCTTTCTTT.

The V call is TRBV11-2, the J call TRBJ1-2; TRBD1 is a possible D gene (5 bases). The V and J ends lost 2 bases and 2 bases respectively, with 9 bases between them. Germline V gene lookup returns CDR1 SGHAT and CDR2 FQNNGV. The CDR3 loop spans 14 amino acids. The chain's CDR3 is CASSLSPGNYGYTF. The DNA of the CDR3 is TGTGCCAGCAGCTTAAGCCCAGGGAACTATGGCTACACCTTC.

This clone was found a few times. This sequence joins TRBV2 and TRBJ1-6, with 7 bases lining up with TRBD1. The CDR3 covers 15 residues. Germline CDR1 and CDR2: SNHLY and FYNNEI. The V segment lost 8 bases and the J segment 8 bases; nucleotides outside the gene matches: 12. CDR3 loop: CASSQNRQGHSPLHF. As DNA, the CDR3 is TGTGCCAGCTCTCAGAATAGACAGGGCCATTCACCCCTCCACTTT.

In its sample, this clone was seen a few times. The chain couples TRBV2 to TRBJ2-3; no reliable D call. Germline loops: CDR1 SNHLY, CDR2 FYNNEI. The V end was cut by 6 bases, the J end by 0 bases, with 13 bases between. This CDR3 has 15 residues. This CDR3 reads CASRFRQPSTDTQYF. In nucleotides, the CDR3 is TGTGCCAGCAGATTTCGGCAGCCTAGCACAGATACGCAGTATTTT.

The chain joins TRBV28 to TRBJ1-4; TRBD1 matches at 7 bases. V dropped 10 bases and J dropped 8; count of bases not matched to a gene: 10. There are 13 residues in the CDR3. CDR1 is MDHEN, CDR2 SYDVKM, per germline. This chain's CDR3 is CATIQGLGEKLFF. The CDR3 region has the DNA TGTGCCACCATACAGGGGTTGGGCGAAAAACTGTTTTTT. The full variable domain, its missing parts supplied by reference TRBV28 and TRBJ1-4, is DVKVTQSSRYLVKRTGEKVFLECVQDMDHENMFWYRQDPGLGLRLIYFSYDVKMKEKGDIPEGYSVSREKKERFSLILESASTNQTSMYLCATIQGLGEKLFFGSGTQLSVL.

The CDR3 sequence: CASSLLAGGQETQYF. The CDR3 nucleotides are TGTGCCAGCAGCTTATTAGCGGGGGGCCAAGAGACCCAGTACTTC. The V and J genes are TRBV7-2 and TRBJ2-5, with 10 bases identical to TRBD2. Germline lookup yields CDR1 SGHTA and CDR2 FQGNSA. The CDR3 spans 15 residues. V was clipped by 2 bases and J by 1 base; unmatched bases: 1.

Points on this clone: The sample has other DNA sequences that encode this CDR3 too. The V call is TRBV29-1, the J call TRBJ2-5; TRBD1 matches 7 bases. The germline CDR1 and CDR2 sequences are SQVTM and ANQGSEA. J gave up 2 bases and V 6 bases, and 6 bases lay outside the gene matches. There are 13 residues in the CDR3. DNA of the CDR3: TGCAGCGTCGCAGGGGGTCCTCAAGAGACCCAGTACTTC. Translating gives CSVAGGPQETQYF.

The chain joins TRBV9 to TRBJ2-7, with unresolved D. Germline V gene data show CDR1 as SGDLS and CDR2 as YYNGEE. The CDR3 runs to 11 residues. V lost 0 bases and J 5 bases, leaving 3 bases between the germline ends. The CDR3 is CASSVGNEQYF. Here the CDR3 DNA reads TGTGCCAGCAGCGTAGGGAACGAGCAGTACTTC.

This clone appeared a few times. The chain couples TRBV11-2 to TRBJ1-2; no clear D. CDR3 length: 13 amino acids. Germline-derived CDR1 and CDR2 are SGHAT and FQNNGV. Trimming cost V 5 bases and J 4 bases, with 11 bases left between them. This chain's CDR3 is CASSPQESYGYTF. Here the CDR3 DNA reads TGTGCCAGCAGCCCCCAGGAGAGCTATGGCTACACCTTC.

This clone showed up just a few times. The rearrangement joins TRBV11-2 to TRBJ2-3; unclear D gene. Germline V gene sequence: CDR1 SGHAT, CDR2 FQNNGV. Trimming stripped 2 bases from V and 0 bases from J, with 9 bases between. The CDR3 sequence is 15 residues long. In DNA form, the CDR3 reads TGTGCCAGCAGCTTAATAGTGTCTAGCACAGATACGCAGTATTTT. This translates into CASSLIVSSTDTQYF. The whole variable domain, filled in from reference TRBV11-2 and TRBJ2-3, reads EAGVAQSPRYKIIEKRQSVAFWCNPISGHATLYWYQQILGQGPKLLIQFQNNGVVDDSQLPKDRFSAERLKGVDSTLKIQPAKLEDSAVYLCASSLIVSSTDTQYFGPGTRLTVL.

For this clone: The sample has other DNA sequences that encode this CDR3 too. V usage is TRBV7-6 and J usage is TRBJ1-5; TRBD1 is a possible D gene (5 bases). CDR3 length: 13 amino acids. V was trimmed by 5 bases and J by 1 base, leaving 6 bases between them. Germline CDR1 reads SGHVS; CDR2 reads FNYEAQ. Here the CDR3 reads CASSRDSNQPQHF. Here the CDR3 DNA reads TGTGCCAGCAGCCGGGACAGCAATCAGCCCCAGCATTTT.

The chain recombines TRBV7-2 with TRBJ2-7; tentative D call: TRBD1 (6 bases). The CDR3 is made up of 14 amino acids. Looked up from germline, CDR1 is SGHTA and CDR2 is FQGNSA. Trimming removed 5 bases from V and 1 base from J, with 12 bases in between. The CDR3 sequence is CASSPVGQSYEQYF. In DNA, the CDR3 is TGTGCCAGCAGCCCGGTTGGACAGTCCTACGAGCAGTACTTC.

This clone was seen only a few times. The chain combines TRBV20-1 with TRBJ1-1, with 7 bases fitting TRBD1. V lost 5 bases and J lost 11; bases outside the gene matches: 5. The CDR3 sequence is 10 residues long. Germline CDR1 DFQATT, CDR2 SNEGSKA (reference sequence). The CDR3 spells CSASDREAFF. Here the CDR3 DNA reads TGCAGTGCTTCAGACAGGGAGGCTTTCTTT.